One and the same sample provided the 28 T cell receptor beta chains below, sequenced in a study of CD8+ T cells in alopecia areata (dated by TCRdb to the late 2010s). Library preparation used the immunoSEQ multiplex PCR assay. To provide template for TCR sequencing, every sample had RNA extracted and reverse transcribed into cDNA. TCRdb mirrors the immuneACCESS table, restricted to in-frame sequences. Some clones are absent from its copies; in checked studies, under half trace to an unresolved V gene, and the reason for the others is unknown. This sample comprises roughly 150,000 clones, 40% to 60% of them detected only once. The top ten hold roughly 21% of the sample. Per the publication, the time point label means: baseline before oral tofacitinib. Specimen: CD8+ T cells sorted from blood, collected at week 0. These receptors were obtained from a human donor with alopecia areata.

This clone has just a few counts. The chain joins TRBV9 to TRBJ2-1; D remains unclear. CDR1 and CDR2 from the germline V gene are SGDLS and YYNGEE. V lost 4 bases, J lost 10 bases, and 12 bases lay in between. The CDR3 has 12 amino acids. The CDR3 DNA reads TGTGCCAGCAGCCCGTTTCCGTGGGAGCAGTTCTTC. Translating it yields CASSPFPWEQFF. Together with reference TRBV9 and TRBJ2-1, the CDR3 gives the full variable domain: DSGVTQTPKHLITATGQRVTLRCSPRSGDLSVYWYQQSLDQGLQFLIQYYNGEERAKGNILERFSAQQFPDLHSELNLSSLELGDSALYFCASSPFPWEQFFGPGTRLTVL.

This clone was seen a handful of times. The chain couples TRBV7-2 to TRBJ2-5, with D uncertain. V was cut by 6 bases and J by 3 bases, with 11 bases left in between. The CDR3 covers 13 residues. Per germline, CDR1 SGHTA and CDR2 FQGNSA. The CDR3 nucleotides are TGTGCCAGCAGTTCTACAGCAAAAGAGACCCAGTACTTC. Residues: CASSSTAKETQYF.

The chain uses TRBV13 and TRBJ2-7; 9 bases are shared with TRBD1. CDR1 is PRHDT, CDR2 FYEKMQ, per germline (reference sequence). After removal of 5 bases from V and 3 bases from J, the junction contained 8 bases not matched to a gene. This CDR3 comprises 15 residues. CDR3: CASSGRDRVNYEQYF. CDR3 coding DNA: TGTGCCAGCAGCGGACGGGACAGGGTAAACTACGAGCAGTACTTC.

This clone was detected a few times. The V gene is TRBV4-1, the J gene TRBJ1-5; D remains unclear. This CDR3 is 15 amino acids long. V was shortened by 3 bases and J by 0 bases, with 9 bases between the two germline ends. Germline V gene data show CDR1 as MGHRA and CDR2 as YSYEKL. The CDR3 region has the DNA TGCGCCAGCAGCCAGAGAAAGGATAGCAATCAGCCCCAGCATTTT. As protein: CASSQRKDSNQPQHF.

In its sample, this clone was seen a few times. The CDR3 DNA sequence: TGTGCCAGCACCCCGGATTGGGGTTTGGAAAAACTGTTTTTT. Its translation is CASTPDWGLEKLFF. The J gene is TRBJ1-4, the V gene TRBV27, with D hard to call. The CDR3 length is 14 residues. Deletions cut 7 bases from V and 8 bases from J, with 17 bases between. CDR1 and CDR2 from the germline V gene are MNHEY and SMNVEV (reference sequence).

The gene calls are TRBV5-1 and TRBJ2-7, with 10 bases lining up with TRBD2. Germline trimming cut 0 bases from V and 1 base from J; bases unmatched to any gene: 13. The V gene's germline CDR1 is SGHRS and CDR2 YFSETQ. The CDR3 loop spans 19 amino acids. The CDR3 is CASSLAGLAGASRSYEQYF. For the CDR3, the DNA is TGCGCCAGCAGCTTGGCCGGGCTAGCGGGGGCCTCTCGGTCCTACGAGCAGTACTTC.

This chain links TRBV7-6 with TRBJ1-1, with D unresolved. Germline V gene data show CDR1 as SGHVS and CDR2 as FNYEAQ. This CDR3 comprises 14 residues. Trimming cost V 5 bases and J 1 base, with 11 bases left between them. The CDR3 DNA reads as TGTGCCAGCAGCCCAGAGACTGGGAACACTGAAGCTTTCTTT. This gives the protein CASSPETGNTEAFF.

This rearrangement joins TRBV29-1 to TRBJ2-7; 8 nucleotides match TRBD2. J was trimmed by 3 bases and V by 3 bases; bases with no gene match: 4. The CDR3 contains 13 residues. Germline loops: CDR1 SQVTM, CDR2 ANQGSEA. CDR3 nucleotide sequence: TGCAGCGTTGATAGCGGGGAGCACTACGAGCAGTACTTC. This gives the protein CSVDSGEHYEQYF.

A few counts support this clone. The chain joins TRBV29-1 to TRBJ2-3; 9 nucleotides agree with TRBD2. CDR1 and CDR2 from the germline V gene are SQVTM and ANQGSEA. CDR3 length: 14 residues. Trimming at V came to 4 bases and at J to 4 bases, leaving 6 bases not matched to a gene. This chain's CDR3 is CSVVLAGKADTQYF. In DNA, the CDR3 is TGCAGCGTTGTTCTAGCGGGGAAGGCAGATACGCAGTATTTT.

The V gene is TRBV11-2, the J gene TRBJ1-2; D may be TRBD1 (5 bases). Germline V gene sequence: CDR1 SGHAT, CDR2 FQNNGV. The CDR3 consists of 18 residues. The ends were cut back, 1 base at V and 5 bases at J, with 23 bases in the middle. The CDR3: CASSLGFGVRDPLYGYTF. In DNA form, the CDR3 reads TGTGCCAGCAGCTTAGGGTTTGGTGTCCGGGACCCATTGTATGGCTACACCTTC. Looking up the rest from reference TRBV11-2 and TRBJ1-2 gives the full variable domain: EAGVAQSPRYKIIEKRQSVAFWCNPISGHATLYWYQQILGQGPKLLIQFQNNGVVDDSQLPKDRFSAERLKGVDSTLKIQPAKLEDSAVYLCASSLGFGVRDPLYGYTFGSGTRLTVV.

In its sample, this clone was seen once. The J gene is TRBJ2-4, the V gene TRBV29-1; possible D gene TRBD1, 6 bases. With 5 bases removed from V and 6 bases from J, the gap between germline ends came to 23 bases. The CDR3 is 16 residues long. Germline V lookup: CDR1 SQVTM, CDR2 ANQGSEA. CDR3 DNA: TGCAGCGTTAGACTACCGGGACACCGTTGGGGAAACATTCAGTACTTC. Amino acid sequence: CSVRLPGHRWGNIQYF.

The chain has TRBV30 and TRBJ1-1; D is perhaps TRBD1 (6 bases). The CDR3 runs 14 residues. Germline-derived CDR1 and CDR2 are GTSNPN and SVGIG (reference sequence). The germline V and J ends were trimmed by 4 bases and 4 bases, with 16 bases remaining between them. CDR3 sequence: CAWKVGAIGTEAFF. CDR3 nucleotide sequence: TGTGCCTGGAAGGTGGGGGCCATCGGCACTGAAGCTTTCTTT.

There are a few counts of this clone. This sequence joins TRBV4-3 and TRBJ1-2; D is unclear. In germline, CDR1 is LGHNA, CDR2 YSLEER. CDR3 length equals 17 residues. The V and J ends lost 0 bases and 1 base respectively, with 15 bases between them. The CDR3 nucleotides read TGCGCCAGCAGCCAAGACCCAACTCGGGCCCATAACTATGGCTACACCTTC. It is translated as CASSQDPTRAHNYGYTF.

This clone was recorded only once. The gene calls are TRBV29-1 and TRBJ1-2; the match to TRBD1 covers 8 bases. CDR3 length: 12 residues. J was trimmed by 8 bases and V by 6 bases; bases with no gene match: 8. Looked up from germline, CDR1 is SQVTM and CDR2 is ANQGSEA. The CDR3 DNA sequence: TGCAGCGTAGAATTCACAGGGGGAGGCTACACCTTC. This gives the protein CSVEFTGGGYTF.

The table lists this clone with a few counts. The junction differs from germline at one of its ends, possibly a read error. V and J are TRBV13 and TRBJ2-7; no firm D call. Germline CDR1 and CDR2: PRHDT and FYEKMQ (reference sequence). The CDR3 covers 13 residues. The CDR3: CASSQYMDQMPHF. The CDR3 bases are TGTGCCAGCAGCCAATATATGGACCAGATGCCGCACTTC.

V is TRBV19 and J is TRBJ2-1; 8 bases fit TRBD2. Germline V gene lookup returns CDR1 LNHDA and CDR2 SQIVND (reference sequence). The CDR3 contains 15 residues. The ends lost 8 bases at V and 2 bases at J; junction bases unmatched: 8. In DNA, the CDR3 is TGTGCCAGTTCCCTAGCGGGCTCAGCCTACAATGAGCAGTTCTTC. Translated: CASSLAGSAYNEQFF.

CDR3 protein: CASRGADYGYTF. CDR3 DNA: TGTGCCAGCAGAGGGGCGGATTATGGCTACACCTTC. The gene calls are TRBV7-9 and TRBJ1-2, with D tentatively TRBD1 (5 bases). This CDR3 comprises 12 residues. Germline V gene sequence: CDR1 SEHNR, CDR2 FQNEAQ (reference sequence). V dropped 6 bases and J dropped 5 bases, with 10 bases sitting between them.

V and J are TRBV7-2 and TRBJ2-7; D is uncertain. CDR3 length equals 12 residues. V dropped 1 base and J dropped 0 bases, with 1 base sitting between them. Germline CDR1 and CDR2: SGHTA and FQGNSA. CDR3 sequence: CASSLGSYEQYF. DNA for the CDR3: TGTGCCAGCAGCTTAGGCTCCTACGAGCAGTACTTC.

This chain connects TRBV1 to TRBJ2-4. TRBV1 represents a pseudogene. This CDR3 spans 13 amino acids. The CDR3 DNA is TGCACCACCTGGACGCAGAGCAAAAACATTCAGTACTTC. Translation gives CTTWTQSKNIQYF.

This clone showed up just a few times. The rearrangement uses TRBV14 and TRBJ2-7, with D possibly called TRBD1 or TRBD2 (5 bases each). V gave up 6 bases and J gave up 3 bases, with 15 bases separating them. Germline-derived CDR1 and CDR2 are SGHDN and FVKESK. There are 14 residues in the CDR3. The CDR3 is CASSPSGARYEQYF. CDR3 coding DNA: TGTGCCAGCAGTCCCTCCGGGGCTCGCTACGAGCAGTACTTC.

V usage is TRBV11-2 and J usage is TRBJ2-3, with D unclear. Germline CDR1 and CDR2: SGHAT and FQNNGV. The CDR3 totals 14 residues. With 1 base removed from V and 0 bases from J, the gap between germline ends came to 5 bases. CDR3 sequence: CASSLVRSTDTQYF. In DNA, the CDR3 is TGTGCCAGCAGCTTAGTTCGGAGCACAGATACGCAGTATTTT.

V usage is TRBV4-2 and J usage is TRBJ1-1, with D perhaps TRBD1 (6 bases). Germline V gives CDR1 LGHNA, CDR2 YNFKEQ. The CDR3 sequence is 14 residues long. The V gene lost 0 bases and the J gene lost 2 bases, with 7 bases spanning the gap. The CDR3 loop reads CASSQEGGNTEAFF. CDR3 bases: TGTGCCAGCAGCCAAGAAGGGGGAAACACTGAAGCTTTCTTT.

This chain joins TRBV7-8 and TRBJ1-2, with a possible D match to TRBD1 (6 bases). V shed 1 base and J shed 5 bases, with 11 bases lying between them. Germline V lookup: CDR1 SGHVS, CDR2 FQNEAQ. This CDR3 has 14 residues. For the CDR3, the DNA is TGTGCCAGCAGCTTAGGGGGGGCGATGTATGGCTACACCTTC. This translates into CASSLGGAMYGYTF.

The J gene is TRBJ2-1, the V gene TRBV4-3; D not resolved. The CDR3 covers 15 residues. CDR1 is LGHNA, CDR2 YSLEER, per germline. The V end was cut by 0 bases, the J end by 6 bases, with 12 bases between. The DNA of the CDR3 is TGCGCCAGCAGCCAAGAGGTTTCCGGCGTCAATGAGCAGTTCTTC. It codes for CASSQEVSGVNEQFF.

V and J are TRBV2 and TRBJ2-3; 10 nucleotides match TRBD2. The J segment lost 2 bases and the V segment lost 4 bases, leaving 3 bases of the junction unmatched. Germline V gives CDR1 SNHLY, CDR2 FYNNEI. This CDR3 spans 15 amino acids. The CDR3 nucleotides are TGTGCCAGCAGTGCCACTAGCGGGGACACAGATACGCAGTATTTT. It encodes CASSATSGDTDTQYF. Combining the CDR3 with reference TRBV2 and TRBJ2-3 gives the whole variable domain EPEVTQTPSHQVTQMGQEVILRCVPISNHLYFYWYRQILGQKVEFLVSFYNNEISEKSEIFDDQFSVERPDGSNFTLKIRSTKLEDSAMYFCASSATSGDTDTQYFGPGTRLTVL.

This clone turned up a few times. The V and J genes are TRBV7-2 and TRBJ1-1; unclear D gene. This CDR3 has 12 residues. The V and J ends lost 6 bases and 5 bases respectively, with 10 bases between them. Germline CDR1 and CDR2: SGHTA and FQGNSA. The CDR3 DNA reads as TGTGCCAGCAGTTATTGGCAGACTGAAGCTTTCTTT. Translating gives CASSYWQTEAFF.

This clone has more than one count but fewer than ten. A junction boundary mismatches the germline segment, possibly from a read error. The CDR3 DNA is TGTGCCAGTAGTGGAGTGGTTGGTGAAGAGACCCAGTACTTC. It translates to CASSGVVGEETQYF. The rearrangement joins TRBV2 to TRBJ2-5; no clear D. The length of the CDR3 is 14 residues. Germline-derived CDR1 and CDR2 are SNHLY and FYNNEI.

Remarks on this clone: A far larger clone is only one base removed, so a read error is likely. CDR3 nucleotides: TGCGCCCGCAGCTTGGGGGGGACTAGCGGATCCTACGAGCAGTACTTC. Protein product: CARSLGGTSGSYEQYF. This sequence joins TRBV5-1 and TRBJ2-7, with 11 nucleotides matching TRBD2. The CDR3 loop spans 16 amino acids. The V gene's germline CDR1 is SGHRS and CDR2 YFSETQ. Complete variable domain (other parts from reference TRBV5-1 and TRBJ2-7): KAGVTQTPRYLIKTRGQQVTLSCSPISGHRSVSWYQQTPGQGLQFLFEYFSETQRNKGNFPGRFSGRQFSNSRSEMNVSTLELGDSALYLCARSLGGTSGSYEQYFGPGTRLTVT.